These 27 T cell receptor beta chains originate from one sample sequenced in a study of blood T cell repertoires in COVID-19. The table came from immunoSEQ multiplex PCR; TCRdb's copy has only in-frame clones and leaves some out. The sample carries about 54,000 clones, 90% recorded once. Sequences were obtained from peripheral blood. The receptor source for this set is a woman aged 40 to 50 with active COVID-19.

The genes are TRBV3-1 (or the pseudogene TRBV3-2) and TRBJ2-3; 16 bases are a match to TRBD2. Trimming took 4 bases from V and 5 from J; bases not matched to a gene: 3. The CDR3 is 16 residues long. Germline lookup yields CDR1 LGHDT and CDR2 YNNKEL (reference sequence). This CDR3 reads CASSLGLAGGQDTQYF. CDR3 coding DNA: TGTGCCAGCAGCCTGGGACTAGCGGGGGGGCAAGATACGCAGTATTTT.

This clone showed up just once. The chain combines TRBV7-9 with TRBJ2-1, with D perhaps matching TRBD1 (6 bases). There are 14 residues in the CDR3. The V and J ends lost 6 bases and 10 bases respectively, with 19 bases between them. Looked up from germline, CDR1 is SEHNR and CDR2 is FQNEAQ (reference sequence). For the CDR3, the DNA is TGTGCCAGCAGGAGTGGACAGACCCCGGGGGAGCAGTTCTTC. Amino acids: CASRSGQTPGEQFF.

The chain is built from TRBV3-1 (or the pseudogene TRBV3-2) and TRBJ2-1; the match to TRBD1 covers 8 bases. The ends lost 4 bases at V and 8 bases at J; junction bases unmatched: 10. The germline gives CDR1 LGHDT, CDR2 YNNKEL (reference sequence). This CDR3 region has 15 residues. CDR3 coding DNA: TGTGCCAGCAGCCCCCGGACAGGGATGGGGTATGAGCAGTTCTTC. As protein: CASSPRTGMGYEQFF.

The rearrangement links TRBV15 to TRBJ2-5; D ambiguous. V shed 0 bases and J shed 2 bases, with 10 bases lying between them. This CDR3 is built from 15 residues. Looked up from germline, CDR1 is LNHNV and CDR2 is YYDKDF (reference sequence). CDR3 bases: TGTGCCACCAGCAGAGATCAGTACAAGCAAGAGACCCAGTACTTC. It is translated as CATSRDQYKQETQYF.

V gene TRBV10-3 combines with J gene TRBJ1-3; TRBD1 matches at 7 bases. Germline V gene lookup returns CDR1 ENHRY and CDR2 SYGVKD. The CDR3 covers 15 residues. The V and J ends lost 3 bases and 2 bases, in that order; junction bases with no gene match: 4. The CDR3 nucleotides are TGTGCCATCAGTGACGGAGACAGGGCTGGAAACACCATATATTTT. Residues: CAISDGDRAGNTIYF.

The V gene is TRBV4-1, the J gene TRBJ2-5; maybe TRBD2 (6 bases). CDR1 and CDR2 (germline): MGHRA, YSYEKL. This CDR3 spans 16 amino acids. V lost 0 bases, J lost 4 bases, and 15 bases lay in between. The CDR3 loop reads CASSQDKGDFPETQYF. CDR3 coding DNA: TGCGCCAGCAGCCAAGATAAAGGGGACTTCCCAGAGACCCAGTACTTC.

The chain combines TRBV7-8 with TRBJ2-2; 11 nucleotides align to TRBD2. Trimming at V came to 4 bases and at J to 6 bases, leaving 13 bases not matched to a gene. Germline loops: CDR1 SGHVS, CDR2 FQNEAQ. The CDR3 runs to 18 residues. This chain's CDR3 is CASSSGLAGQIGAGELFF. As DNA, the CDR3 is TGTGCCAGCAGCTCCGGACTAGCGGGTCAGATCGGGGCCGGGGAGCTGTTTTTT.

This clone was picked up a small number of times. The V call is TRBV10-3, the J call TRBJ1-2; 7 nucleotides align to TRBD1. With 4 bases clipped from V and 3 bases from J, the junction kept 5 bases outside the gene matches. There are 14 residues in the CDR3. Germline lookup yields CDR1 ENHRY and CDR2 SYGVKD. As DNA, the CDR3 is TGTGCCATCAGTGCACTCAGGGGGGACTATGGCTACACCTTC. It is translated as CAISALRGDYGYTF.

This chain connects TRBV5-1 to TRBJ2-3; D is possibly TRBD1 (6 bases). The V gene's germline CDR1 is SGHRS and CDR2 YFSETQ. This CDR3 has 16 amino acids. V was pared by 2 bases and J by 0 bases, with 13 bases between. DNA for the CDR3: TGCGCCAGCAGCTTTGGACAGTCCACTAGCACAGATACGCAGTATTTT. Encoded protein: CASSFGQSTSTDTQYF.

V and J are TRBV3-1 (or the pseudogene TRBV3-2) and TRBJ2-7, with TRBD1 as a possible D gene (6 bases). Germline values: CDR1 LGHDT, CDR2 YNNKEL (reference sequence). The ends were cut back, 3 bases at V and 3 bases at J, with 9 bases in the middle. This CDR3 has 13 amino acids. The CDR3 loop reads CASSHGQNYEQYF. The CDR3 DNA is TGTGCCAGCAGCCACGGACAGAACTACGAGCAGTACTTC.

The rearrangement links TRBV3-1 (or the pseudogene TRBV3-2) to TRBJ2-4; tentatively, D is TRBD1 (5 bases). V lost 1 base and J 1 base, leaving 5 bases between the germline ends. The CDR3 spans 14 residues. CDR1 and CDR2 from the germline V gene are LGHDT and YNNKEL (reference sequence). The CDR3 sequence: CASSQGQAKNIQYF. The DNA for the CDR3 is TGTGCCAGCAGCCAAGGACAGGCCAAAAACATTCAGTACTTC.

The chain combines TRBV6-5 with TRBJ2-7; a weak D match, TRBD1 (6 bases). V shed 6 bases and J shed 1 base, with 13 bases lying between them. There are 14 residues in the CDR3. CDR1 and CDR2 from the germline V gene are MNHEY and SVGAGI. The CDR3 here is CASSRGTSSYEQYF. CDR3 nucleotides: TGTGCCAGCAGCAGAGGGACATCGTCCTACGAGCAGTACTTC.

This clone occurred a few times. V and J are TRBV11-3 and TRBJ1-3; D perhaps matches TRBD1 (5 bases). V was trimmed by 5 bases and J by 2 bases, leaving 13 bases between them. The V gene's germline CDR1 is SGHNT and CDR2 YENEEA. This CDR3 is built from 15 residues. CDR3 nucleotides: TGTGCCAGCAGCACAGGACTACCCGCTGGAAACACCATATATTTT. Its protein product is CASSTGLPAGNTIYF.

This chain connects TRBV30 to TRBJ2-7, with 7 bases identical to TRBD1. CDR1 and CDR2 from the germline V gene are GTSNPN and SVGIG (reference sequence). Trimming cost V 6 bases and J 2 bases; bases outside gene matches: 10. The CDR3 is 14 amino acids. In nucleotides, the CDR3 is TGTGCCTGCCACAAACCCGACAGGGCCTACGAGCAGTACTTC. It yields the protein CACHKPDRAYEQYF. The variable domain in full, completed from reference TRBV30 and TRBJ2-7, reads SQTIHQWPATLVQPVGSPLSLECTVEGTSNPNLYWYRQAAGRGLQLLFYSVGIGQISSEVPQNLSASRPQDRQFILSSKKLLLSDSGFYLCACHKPDRAYEQYFGPGTRLTVT.

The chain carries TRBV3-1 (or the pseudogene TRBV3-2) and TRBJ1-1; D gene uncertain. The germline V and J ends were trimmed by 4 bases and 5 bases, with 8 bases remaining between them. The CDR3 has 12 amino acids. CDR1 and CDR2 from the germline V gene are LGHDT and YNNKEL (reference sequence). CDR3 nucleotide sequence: TGTGCCAGCAGCCTTCCGGGGACTGAAGCTTTCTTT. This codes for CASSLPGTEAFF.

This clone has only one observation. The CDR3 is CASSQSRTGEKAFF. In DNA, the CDR3 is TGTGCCAGCAGTCAGTCTCGGACAGGCGAAAAAGCTTTCTTT. The chain recombines TRBV6-7 with TRBJ1-1; 7 bases are a match to TRBD1. TRBV6-7 is reported as an ORF; its role is uncertain. The CDR3 length is 14 residues. The trim removed 5 bases at V and 9 bases at J, leaving 12 bases unmatched.

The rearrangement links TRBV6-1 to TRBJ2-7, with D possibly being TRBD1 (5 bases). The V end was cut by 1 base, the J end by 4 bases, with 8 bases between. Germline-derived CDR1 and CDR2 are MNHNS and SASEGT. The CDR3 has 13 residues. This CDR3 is CASSEGTQYEQYF. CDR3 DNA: TGTGCCAGCAGTGAAGGGACACAGTACGAGCAGTACTTC.

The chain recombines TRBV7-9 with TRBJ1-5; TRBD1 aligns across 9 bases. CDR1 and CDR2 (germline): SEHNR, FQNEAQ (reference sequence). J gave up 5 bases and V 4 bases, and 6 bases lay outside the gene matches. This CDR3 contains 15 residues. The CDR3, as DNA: TGTGCCAGCAGCTCTACACAGGGGGCATATCAGCCCCAGCATTTT. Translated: CASSSTQGAYQPQHF.

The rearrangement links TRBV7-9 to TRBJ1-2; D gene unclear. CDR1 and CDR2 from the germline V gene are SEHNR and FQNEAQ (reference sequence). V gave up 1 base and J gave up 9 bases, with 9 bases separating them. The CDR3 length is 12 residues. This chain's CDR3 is CASSLDSNSYTF. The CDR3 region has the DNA TGTGCCAGCAGCTTAGACAGTAACAGCTACACCTTC.

The CDR3 is CASSLSPGQGFNEQYF. The CDR3 DNA reads TGTGCCAGCAGCTTATCCCCGGGACAGGGATTCAACGAGCAGTACTTC. The rearrangement links TRBV7-3 to TRBJ2-7; 9 positions match TRBD1. The CDR3 runs to 16 residues. CDR1 and CDR2 (germline): SGHTA, FQGTGA. The V gene end was trimmed by 2 bases and the J gene end by 5 bases; junction bases not matched to a gene: 10.

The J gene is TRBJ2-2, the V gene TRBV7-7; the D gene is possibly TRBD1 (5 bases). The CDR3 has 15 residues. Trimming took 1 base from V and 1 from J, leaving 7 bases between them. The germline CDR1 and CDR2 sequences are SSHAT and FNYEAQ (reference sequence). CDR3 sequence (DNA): TGTGCCAGCAGCTTAGGGGGCAGGAACACCGGGGAGCTGTTTTTT. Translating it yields CASSLGGRNTGELFF.

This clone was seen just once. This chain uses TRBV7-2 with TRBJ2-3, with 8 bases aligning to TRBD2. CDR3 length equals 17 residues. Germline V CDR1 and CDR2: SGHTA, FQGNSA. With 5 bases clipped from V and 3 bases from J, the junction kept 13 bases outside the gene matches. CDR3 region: CASSQYGRGAKTDTQYF. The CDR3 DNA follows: TGTGCCAGCAGCCAATATGGGCGGGGGGCGAAAACAGATACGCAGTATTTT.

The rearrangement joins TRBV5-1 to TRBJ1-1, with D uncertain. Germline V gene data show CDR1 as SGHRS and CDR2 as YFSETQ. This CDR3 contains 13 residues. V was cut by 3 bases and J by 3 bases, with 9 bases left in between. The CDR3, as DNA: TGCGCCAGCAGCTCCGAGAGGGACACTGAAGCTTTCTTT. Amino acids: CASSSERDTEAFF. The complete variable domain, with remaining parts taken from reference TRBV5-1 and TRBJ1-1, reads KAGVTQTPRYLIKTRGQQVTLSCSPISGHRSVSWYQQTPGQGLQFLFEYFSETQRNKGNFPGRFSGRQFSNSRSEMNVSTLELGDSALYLCASSSERDTEAFFGQGTRLTVV.

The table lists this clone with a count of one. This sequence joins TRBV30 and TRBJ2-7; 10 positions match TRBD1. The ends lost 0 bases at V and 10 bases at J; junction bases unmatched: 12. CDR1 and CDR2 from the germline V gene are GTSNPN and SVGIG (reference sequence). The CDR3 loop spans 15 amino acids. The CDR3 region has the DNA TGTGCCTGGAGTGTACGGGACAGGGGTTCCCCGTATCAGTACTTC. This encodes CAWSVRDRGSPYQYF.

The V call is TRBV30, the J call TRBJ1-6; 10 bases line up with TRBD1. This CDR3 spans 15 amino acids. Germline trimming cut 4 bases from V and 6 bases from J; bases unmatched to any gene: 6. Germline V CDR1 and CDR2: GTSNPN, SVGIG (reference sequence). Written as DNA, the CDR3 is TGTGCCTGGACAAGACAGGGGGCGGTTAATTCACCCCTCCACTTT. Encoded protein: CAWTRQGAVNSPLHF.

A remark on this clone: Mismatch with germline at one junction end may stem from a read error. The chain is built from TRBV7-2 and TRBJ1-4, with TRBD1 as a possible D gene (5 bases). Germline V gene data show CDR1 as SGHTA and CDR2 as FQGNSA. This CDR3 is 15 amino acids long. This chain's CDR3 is CANSSGDATNEKLFF. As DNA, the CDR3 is TGTGCCAACAGCTCGGGGGACGCAACTAATGAAAAACTGTTTTTT.

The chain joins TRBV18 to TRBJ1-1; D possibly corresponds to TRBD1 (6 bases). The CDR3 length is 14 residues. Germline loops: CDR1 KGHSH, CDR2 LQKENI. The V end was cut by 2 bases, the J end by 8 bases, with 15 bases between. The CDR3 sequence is CASSPAGASSEAFF. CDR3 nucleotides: TGTGCCAGCTCACCAGCGGGGGCATCCTCCGAAGCTTTCTTT.